This T cell receptor (beta chain) was captured in a study of CD8 T cells in Susac syndrome. With random hexamers, reverse transcription was performed on about 0.5 to 1 ug of RNA. An immunoSEQ multiplex PCR amplified TCR beta CDR3 over 54 Vbeta and 13 Jbeta. TCRdb fed the immunoSEQ multiplex PCR reads into MiXCR, producing one record per CDR3 protein. The table lists 90,000 to 110,000 distinct CDR3 sequences, about 95% of them singletons. Germline V gene sequence: CDR1 MNHEY, CDR2 SMNVEV (reference sequence). The junction had 8 bases not matched to a gene; V was cut back by 2 bases and J by 5 bases. This CDR3 spans 15 amino acids.

Sequenced material: CD4+ T cells from PBMCs. This receptor was taken from a human donor in good health. The genes are TRBV27 and TRBJ2-7, with 8 bases lining up with TRBD1. The DNA for the CDR3 is TGTGCCAGCAGTTTAGGAGGACAGGGTCTTCACGAGCAGTACTTC. Its translation: CASSLGGQGLHEQYF.